This TCR beta chain was sequenced in a study of blood T cell repertoires in COVID-19. Across the study: The United States, Italy and Spain supplied acute and convalescent COVID-19 samples. Sources were T cells, B-cell-depleted T cells, or PBMCs; the material itself was cDNA or gDNA.

J was trimmed by 4 bases and V by 4 bases; bases with no gene match: 12. Germline values: CDR1 SQVTM, CDR2 ANQGSEA. CDR3 size: 15 residues. Study processing details: Amplification of reference gene primers was used by the study to estimate nucleated cell counts. The table came from immunoSEQ multiplex PCR; TCRdb's copy has only in-frame clones and leaves some out. Clone size and V and J calls were adopted from that table, with D and trimming inferred from the DNA. This table holds 150,000 to 200,000 clones, roughly 85% found once. This chain connects TRBV29-1 to TRBJ2-5; 7 bases are a match to TRBD1. The origin of this receptor is a man in his 60s with active or convalescent COVID-19. Sequencing was done on a sample of peripheral blood. The chain's CDR3 is CSVGRQGPAGETQYF. The CDR3 DNA sequence: TGCAGCGTTGGTAGACAGGGACCGGCAGGAGAGACCCAGTACTTC.